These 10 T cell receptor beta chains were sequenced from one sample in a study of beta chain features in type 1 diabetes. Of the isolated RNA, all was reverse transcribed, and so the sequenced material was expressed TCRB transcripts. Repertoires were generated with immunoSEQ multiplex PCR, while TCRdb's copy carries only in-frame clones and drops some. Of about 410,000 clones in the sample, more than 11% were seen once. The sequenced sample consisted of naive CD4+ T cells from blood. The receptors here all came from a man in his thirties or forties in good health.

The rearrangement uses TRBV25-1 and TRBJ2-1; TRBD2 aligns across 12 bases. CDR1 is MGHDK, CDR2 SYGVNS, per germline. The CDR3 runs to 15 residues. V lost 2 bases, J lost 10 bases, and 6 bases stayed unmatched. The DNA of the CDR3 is TGTGCCAGCAGTGAAGGACTAGCGGGGCCAGAAGAGCAGTTCTTC. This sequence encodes CASSEGLAGPEEQFF.

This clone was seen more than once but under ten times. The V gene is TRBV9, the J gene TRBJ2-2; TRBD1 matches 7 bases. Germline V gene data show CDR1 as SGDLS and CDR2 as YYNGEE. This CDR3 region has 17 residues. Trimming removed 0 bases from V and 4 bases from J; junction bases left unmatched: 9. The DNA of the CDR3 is TGTGCCAGCAGCGTAGCCACGACAGGGTCTGGCACCGGGGAGCTGTTTTTT. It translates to CASSVATTGSGTGELFF.

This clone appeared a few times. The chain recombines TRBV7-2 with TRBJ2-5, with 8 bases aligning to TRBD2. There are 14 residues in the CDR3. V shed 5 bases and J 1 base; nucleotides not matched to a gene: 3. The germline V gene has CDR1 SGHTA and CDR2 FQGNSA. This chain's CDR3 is CASSKRGIQETQYF. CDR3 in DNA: TGTGCCAGCAGCAAGCGGGGGATCCAAGAGACCCAGTACTTC.

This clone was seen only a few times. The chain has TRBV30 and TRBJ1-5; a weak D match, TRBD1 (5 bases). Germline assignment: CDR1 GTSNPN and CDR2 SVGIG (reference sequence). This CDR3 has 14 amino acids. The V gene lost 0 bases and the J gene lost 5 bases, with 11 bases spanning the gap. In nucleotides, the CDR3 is TGTGCCTGGAGTGTAGGTGGGGCTTATCAGCCCCAGCATTTT. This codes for CAWSVGGAYQPQHF.

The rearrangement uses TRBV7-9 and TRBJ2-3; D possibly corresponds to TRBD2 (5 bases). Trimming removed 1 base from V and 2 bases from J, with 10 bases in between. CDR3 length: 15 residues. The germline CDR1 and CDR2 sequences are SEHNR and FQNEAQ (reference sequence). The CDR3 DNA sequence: TGTGCCAGCAGCTTAGGGCGGGTCTTCACAGATACGCAGTATTTT. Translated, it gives CASSLGRVFTDTQYF. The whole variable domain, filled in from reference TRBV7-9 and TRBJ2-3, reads DTGVSQNPRHKITKRGQNVTFRCDPISEHNRLYWYRQTLGQGPEFLTYFQNEAQLEKSRLLSDRFSAERPKGSFSTLEIQRTEQGDSAMYLCASSLGRVFTDTQYFGPGTRLTVL.

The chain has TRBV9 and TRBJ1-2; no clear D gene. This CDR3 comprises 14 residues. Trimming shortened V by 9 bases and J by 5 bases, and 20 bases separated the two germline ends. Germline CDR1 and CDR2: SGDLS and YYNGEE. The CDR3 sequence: CAIGREDLFYGYTF. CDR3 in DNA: TGTGCCATAGGCAGAGAAGACCTCTTTTATGGCTACACCTTC.

CDR3 DNA sequence: TGTGCTAGTGGTTCGACAGGGCTCACTAATGAAAAACTGTTTTTT. Protein sequence: CASGSTGLTNEKLFF. The rearrangement joins TRBV12-5 to TRBJ1-4; 7 bases line up with TRBD1. The CDR3 totals 15 residues. The germline V gene has CDR1 LGHNT and CDR2 FRNRAP. V gave up 4 bases and J gave up 2 bases; unmatched junction bases: 4.

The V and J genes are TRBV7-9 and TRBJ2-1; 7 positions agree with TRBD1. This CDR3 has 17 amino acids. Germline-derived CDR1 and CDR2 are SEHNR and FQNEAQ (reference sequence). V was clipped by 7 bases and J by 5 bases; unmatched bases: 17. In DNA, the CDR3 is TGTGCCAGCACCCTATTGGGTCGAGGGGGCCTGAACAATGAGCAGTTCTTC. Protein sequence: CASTLLGRGGLNNEQFF.

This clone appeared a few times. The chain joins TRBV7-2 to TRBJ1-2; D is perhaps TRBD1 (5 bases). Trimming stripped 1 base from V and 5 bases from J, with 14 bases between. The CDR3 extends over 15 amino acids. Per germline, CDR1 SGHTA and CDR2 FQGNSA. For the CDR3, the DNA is TGTGCCAGCAGCTTAGGGCCAGGGCCTGGGTATGGCTACACCTTC. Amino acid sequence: CASSLGPGPGYGYTF.

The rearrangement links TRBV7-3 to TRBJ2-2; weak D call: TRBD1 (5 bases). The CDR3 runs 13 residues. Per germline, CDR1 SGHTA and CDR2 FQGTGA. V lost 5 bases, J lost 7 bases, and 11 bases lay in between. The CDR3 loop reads CASSPRQGGELFF. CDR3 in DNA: TGTGCCAGCAGCCCTAGGCAGGGCGGGGAGCTGTTTTTT.